This T cell receptor beta chain was captured by sequencing in a study of response to subunit inactivated influenza vaccine (dated by TCRdb to the late 2010s). Describing the broader study: To follow how T cells responded to a trivalent subunit inactivated influenza vaccine, the researchers relied on deep quantitative profiling of the T cell receptor repertoire. Overall results and qualifications from the work: According to the authors, only a limited number of new T cells may be recruited by each seasonal influenza vaccination.

Per the germline V gene (reference sequence), GTSNPN is the CDR1 and SVGIG is the CDR2. V is cut back by 4 bases and J by 3 bases, with 4 bases in the junction unmatched. The CDR3 runs 14 amino acids, cysteine and phenylalanine included. Only the CDR3 portion is preserved as DNA: 42 bases, with reading frame beginning at the first base. This clonotype was seen more than once but under ten times. No antigen is known for it. Base qualities are missing; no much larger clone stands one base away. The protocol used for the library was RT-PCR. Sequencing relied on an Illumina HiSeq 2500. The public sequencing data were trimmed at Q25 with fastp and processed into clonotypes with MiXCR by TCRdb, which kept only in-frame beta chains. Duplicate CDR3 protein sequences are folded into a single record with the most common DNA and genes. The sample contains about 190,000 distinct CDR3 sequences, roughly 14% of them found a single time. The ten largest clones take up 26% of the sample.

The receptor was derived from a man aged 45-60 years who received an inactivated influenza vaccine. Donor details come from another sample of the same person, matched by shared clones. The sequences come from CD8+ T cells sorted from PBMCs, collected roughly 5 days after vaccination. The chain uses TRBV30 and TRBJ2-1, with TRBD1 identical over 9 junction bases. The DNA sequence is as follows: TGTGCCTGGAACAAGGGACAGGGCTACAATGAGCAGTTCTTC. Its protein reads: CAWNKGQGYNEQFF.